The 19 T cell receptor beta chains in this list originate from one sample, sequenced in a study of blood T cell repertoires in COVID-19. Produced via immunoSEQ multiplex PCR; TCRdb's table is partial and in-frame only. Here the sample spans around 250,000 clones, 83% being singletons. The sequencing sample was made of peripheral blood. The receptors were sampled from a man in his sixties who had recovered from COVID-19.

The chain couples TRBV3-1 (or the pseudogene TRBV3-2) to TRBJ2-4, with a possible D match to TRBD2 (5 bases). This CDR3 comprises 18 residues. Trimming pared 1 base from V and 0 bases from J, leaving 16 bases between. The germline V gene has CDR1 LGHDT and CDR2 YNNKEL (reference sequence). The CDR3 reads CASSQGYQRSLAKNIQYF. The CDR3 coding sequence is TGTGCCAGCAGCCAAGGTTACCAGCGGTCTCTAGCCAAAAACATTCAGTACTTC.

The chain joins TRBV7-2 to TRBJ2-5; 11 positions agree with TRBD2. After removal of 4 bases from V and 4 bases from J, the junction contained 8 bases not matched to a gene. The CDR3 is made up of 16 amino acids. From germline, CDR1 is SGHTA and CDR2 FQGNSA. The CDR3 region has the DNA TGTGCCAGCAGCTCAGATAGCGGGAGGGCGGCAGAGACCCAGTACTTC. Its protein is CASSSDSGRAAETQYF.

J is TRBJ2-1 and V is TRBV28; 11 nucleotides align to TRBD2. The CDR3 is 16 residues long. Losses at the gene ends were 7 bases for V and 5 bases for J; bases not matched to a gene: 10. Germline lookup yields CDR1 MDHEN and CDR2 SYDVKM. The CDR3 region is CASNFLTSGKDNEQFF. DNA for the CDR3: TGTGCCAGCAACTTCTTGACTAGCGGGAAAGACAATGAGCAGTTCTTC.

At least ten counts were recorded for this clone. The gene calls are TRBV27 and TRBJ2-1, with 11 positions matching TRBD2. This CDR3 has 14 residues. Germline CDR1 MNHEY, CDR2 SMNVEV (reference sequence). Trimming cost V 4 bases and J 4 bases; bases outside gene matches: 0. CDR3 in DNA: TGTGCCAGCAGTTCTAGCGGGGGGTACAATGAGCAGTTCTTC. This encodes CASSSSGGYNEQFF.

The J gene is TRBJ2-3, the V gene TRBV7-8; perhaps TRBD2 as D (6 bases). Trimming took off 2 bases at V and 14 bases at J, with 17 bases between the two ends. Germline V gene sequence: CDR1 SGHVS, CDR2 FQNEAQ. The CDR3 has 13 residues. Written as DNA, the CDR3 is TGTGCCAGCAGCTTAAGTCCCCTAGCGTGGGGGTATTTT. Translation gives CASSLSPLAWGYF.

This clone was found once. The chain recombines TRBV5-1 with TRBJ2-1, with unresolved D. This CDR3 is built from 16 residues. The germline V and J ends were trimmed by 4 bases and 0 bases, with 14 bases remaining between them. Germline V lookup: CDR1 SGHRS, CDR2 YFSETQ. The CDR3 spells CASSPAQSSSYNEQFF. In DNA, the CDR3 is TGCGCCAGCAGCCCGGCACAGTCAAGCTCCTACAATGAGCAGTTCTTC.

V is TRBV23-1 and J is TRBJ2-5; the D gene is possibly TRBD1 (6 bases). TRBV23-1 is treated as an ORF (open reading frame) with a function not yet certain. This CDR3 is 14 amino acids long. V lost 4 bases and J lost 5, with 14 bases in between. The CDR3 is CASSPRTESETQYF. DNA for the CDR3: TGCGCCAGCAGTCCCAGGACAGAATCCGAGACCCAGTACTTC.

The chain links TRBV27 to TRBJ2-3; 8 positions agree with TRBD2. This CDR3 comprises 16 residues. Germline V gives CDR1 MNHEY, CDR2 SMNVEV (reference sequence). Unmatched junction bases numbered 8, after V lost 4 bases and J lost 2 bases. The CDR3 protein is CASSSGAAGVTDTQYF. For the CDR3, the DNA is TGTGCCAGCAGTTCCGGTGCAGCGGGGGTCACAGATACGCAGTATTTT.

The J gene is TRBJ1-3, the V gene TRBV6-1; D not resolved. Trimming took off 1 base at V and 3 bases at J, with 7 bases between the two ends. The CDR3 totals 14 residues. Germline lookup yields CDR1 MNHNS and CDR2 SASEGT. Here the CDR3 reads CASSEGGFGNTIYF. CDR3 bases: TGTGCCAGCAGTGAAGGAGGGTTTGGAAACACCATATATTTT.

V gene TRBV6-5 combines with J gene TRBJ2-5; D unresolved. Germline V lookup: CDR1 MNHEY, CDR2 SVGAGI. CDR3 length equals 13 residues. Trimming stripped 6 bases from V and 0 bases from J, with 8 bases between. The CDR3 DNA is TGTGCCAGCAGGAGCCGGGACCAAGAGACCCAGTACTTC. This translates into CASRSRDQETQYF.

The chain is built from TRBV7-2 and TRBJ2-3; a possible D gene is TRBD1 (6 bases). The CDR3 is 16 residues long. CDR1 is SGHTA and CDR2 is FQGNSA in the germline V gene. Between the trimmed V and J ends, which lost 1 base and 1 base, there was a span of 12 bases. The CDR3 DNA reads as TGTGCCAGCAGCTTAGGCGGACAGCAAGGCACAGATACGCAGTATTTT. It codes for CASSLGGQQGTDTQYF.

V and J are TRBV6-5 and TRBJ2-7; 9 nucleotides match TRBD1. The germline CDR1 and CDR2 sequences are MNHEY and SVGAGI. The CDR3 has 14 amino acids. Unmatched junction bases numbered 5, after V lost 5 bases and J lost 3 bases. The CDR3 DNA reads TGTGCCAGCAGTATAGGGACAGGGTTCTACGAGCAGTACTTC. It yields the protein CASSIGTGFYEQYF.

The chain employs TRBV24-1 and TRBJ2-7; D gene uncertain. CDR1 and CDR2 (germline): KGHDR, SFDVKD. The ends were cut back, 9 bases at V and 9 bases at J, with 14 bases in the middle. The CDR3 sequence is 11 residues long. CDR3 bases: TGTGCCACCGAGCCAAGAAATTGGCAGTACTTC. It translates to CATEPRNWQYF.

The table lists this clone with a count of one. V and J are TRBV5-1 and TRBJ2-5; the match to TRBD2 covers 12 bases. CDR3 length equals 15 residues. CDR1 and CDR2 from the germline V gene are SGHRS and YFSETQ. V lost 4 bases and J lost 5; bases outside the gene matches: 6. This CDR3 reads CASSPSGGVAETQYF. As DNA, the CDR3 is TGCGCCAGCAGCCCTAGCGGGGGGGTGGCGGAGACCCAGTACTTC.

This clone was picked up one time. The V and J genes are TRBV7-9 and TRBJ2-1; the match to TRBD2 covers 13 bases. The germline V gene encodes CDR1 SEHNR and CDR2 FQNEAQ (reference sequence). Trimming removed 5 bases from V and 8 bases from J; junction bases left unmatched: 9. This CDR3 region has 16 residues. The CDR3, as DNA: TGTGCCAGCAGCAGCCGGACTAGCGGGAGTTTTGATGAGCAGTTCTTC. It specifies CASSSRTSGSFDEQFF.

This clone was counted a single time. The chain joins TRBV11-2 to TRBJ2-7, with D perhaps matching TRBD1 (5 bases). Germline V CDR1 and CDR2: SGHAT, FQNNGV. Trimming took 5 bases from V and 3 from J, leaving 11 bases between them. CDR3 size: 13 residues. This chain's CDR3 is CASSRDRYYEQYF. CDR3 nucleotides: TGTGCCAGCAGCCGTGACAGATACTACGAGCAGTACTTC.

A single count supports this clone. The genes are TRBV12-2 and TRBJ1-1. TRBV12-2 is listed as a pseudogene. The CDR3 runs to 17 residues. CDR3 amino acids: CASRLAASGALNTEAFF. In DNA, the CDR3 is TGTGCAAGTCGCTTAGCGGCCAGCGGGGCTCTGAACACTGAAGCTTTCTTT.

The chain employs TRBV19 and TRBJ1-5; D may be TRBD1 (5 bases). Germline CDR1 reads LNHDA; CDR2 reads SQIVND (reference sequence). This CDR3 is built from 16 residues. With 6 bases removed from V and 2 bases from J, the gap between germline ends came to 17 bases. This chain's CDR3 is CASRDGRAGRNQPQHF. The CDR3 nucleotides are TGTGCCAGTAGAGATGGGAGGGCAGGGCGCAATCAGCCCCAGCATTTT.

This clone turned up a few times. The CDR3 spells CASAGQRNQPQHF. The CDR3 DNA is TGTGCCAGCGCGGGACAGAGAAATCAGCCCCAGCATTTT. The V gene is TRBV28, the J gene TRBJ1-5; 7 nucleotides line up with TRBD1. V was clipped by 8 bases and J by 4 bases; unmatched bases: 5. Germline lookup yields CDR1 MDHEN and CDR2 SYDVKM. The CDR3 consists of 13 residues.